A selection of T cell receptor beta chains follows, all from one sample in a study of cytomegalovirus exposure and HLA in healthy donors. Assay: immunoSEQ multiplex PCR; the TCRdb copy retains only in-frame clones and omits some. Among about 58,000 clones listed, roughly nine tenths were seen once. Sequenced sample: PBMCs. These receptors came from a man aged 18 to 29 in good health and CMV-seronegative. The CDR3 runs from the conserved cysteine through the conserved F or W. A D gene is named only where the DNA matches it firmly. Not every row has a clone size; where given, it reads once, few, many or a size class.

>TRBJ2-1|.|15|.|TRBV30
CAWAKDSGAYNEQFF
TGTGCCTGGGCCAAGGACAGCGGAGCCTACAATGAGCAGTTCTTC
>TRBJ1-5|.|15|TRBD1|TRBV5-1
CASSLGGTGNQPQHF
TGCGCCAGCAGCTTGGGAGGGACAGGGAATCAGCCCCAGCATTTT
>TRBJ2-3|.|17|TRBD2|TRBV27
CASSFSDPGLSTDTQYF
TGTGCCAGCAGTTTCTCCGACCCGGGACTAAGCACAGATACGCAGTATTTT
>TRBJ2-3|.|16|TRBD2|TRBV5-6
CASSLEAGAGTDTQYF
TGTGCCAGCAGCTTGGAAGCGGGAGCTGGTACAGATACGCAGTATTTT
>TRBJ2-7|.|13|TRBD1|TRBV12-5
CASGPDRGYEQYF
TGTGCTAGTGGCCCGGACAGGGGGTACGAGCAGTACTTC
>TRBJ1-2|.|16|.|TRBV5-1
CASSLAATTGPNGYTF
TGCGCCAGCAGCTTGGCCGCTACTACAGGGCCAAATGGCTACACCTTC
>TRBJ2-2|.|13|TRBD1|TRBV29-1
CSVMTGRTGELFF
TGCAGCGTGATGACAGGGCGGACCGGGGAGCTGTTTTTT
>TRBJ2-5|.|17|TRBD2|TRBV5-6
CASSFSTSGGGPETQYF
TGTGCCAGCAGCTTCTCGACTAGCGGGGGGGGTCCTGAGACCCAGTACTTC
>TRBJ2-7|.|14|TRBD1|TRBV6-1
CASSAGTGEDEQYF
TGTGCCAGCAGCGCCGGGACAGGGGAGGACGAGCAGTACTTC
>TRBJ1-3|.|15|.|TRBV5-6
CASSLQGISGNTIYF
TGTGCCAGCAGCTTGCAGGGCATCTCTGGAAACACCATATATTTT
>TRBJ1-1|.|14|TRBD1|TRBV10-3
CAISGQGVNTEAFF
TGTGCCATCAGCGGACAGGGTGTGAACACTGAAGCTTTCTTT
>TRBJ2-1|.|21|TRBD2|TRBV5-1
CASSPPPGRLAGLSSYNEQFF
TGCGCCAGCAGCCCCCCCCCGGGGCGACTAGCGGGCCTTAGCTCCTACAATGAGCAGTTCTTC
>TRBJ2-7|.|14|.|TRBV19
CASSIVAGAYEQYF
TGTGCCAGTAGTATAGTGGCAGGGGCCTACGAGCAGTACTTC
>TRBJ2-1|.|15|.|TRBV7-2
CASSLKPSSLNEQFF
TGTGCCAGCAGCTTAAAACCCTCTAGCCTAAATGAGCAGTTCTTC
>TRBJ2-3|.|15|.|TRBV29-1
CSVAGTQASTDTQYF
TGCAGCGTCGCCGGGACACAAGCTAGCACAGATACGCAGTATTTT
>TRBJ2-7|.|14|.|TRBV7-2
CASSSGLGGYEQYF
TGTGCCAGCAGCTCAGGACTGGGAGGCTACGAGCAGTACTTC
>TRBJ2-7|.|11|.|TRBV11-2
CASSLDVEQYF
TGTGCCAGCAGCTTAGACGTAGAGCAGTACTTC
>TRBJ2-3|.|14|TRBD2|TRBV28
CASQVLARTDTQYF
TGTGCCTCTCAAGTACTAGCGCGCACAGATACGCAGTATTTT
>TRBJ2-5|.|14|TRBD1|TRBV19
CASSAGTGVETQYF
TGTGCCAGTAGTGCCGGGACAGGGGTGGAGACCCAGTACTTC
>TRBJ2-7|.|16|TRBD1|TRBV4-1
CASSLPGRQGFYEQYF
TGCGCCAGCAGCCTACCGGGTAGACAGGGTTTCTACGAGCAGTACTTC
>TRBJ1-2|few|13|.|TRBV6-5
CASSYGLTHGYTF
TGTGCCAGCAGTTACGGTCTAACTCATGGCTACACCTTC
>TRBJ2-3|.|14|.|TRBV28
CASSLEGATDTQYF
TGTGCCAGCAGTTTGGAGGGGGCCACAGATACGCAGTATTTT
>TRBJ1-2|.|11|.|TRBV18
CASSQRVDYTF
TGTGCCAGCTCCCAGAGGGTAGACTACACCTTC
>TRBJ1-2|.|12|.|TRBV6-5
CASSHTGSGYTF
TGTGCCAGCAGCCACACAGGGAGCGGCTACACCTTC
>TRBJ1-2|.|15|TRBD1|TRBV30
CAWSGRDSLNYGYTF
TGTGCCTGGAGTGGCAGGGACAGCTTAAACTATGGCTACACCTTC
>TRBJ2-5|.|15|.|TRBV4-1
CASSHPGHLRETQYF
TGCGCCAGCAGCCACCCGGGACACCTAAGGGAGACCCAGTACTTC
>TRBJ2-7|.|15|.|TRBV7-9
CASSPWTESSYEQYF
TGTGCCAGCAGCCCCTGGACAGAGAGCTCCTACGAGCAGTACTTC
>TRBJ2-1|.|15|.|TRBV4-3
CASSQDGSRYNEQFF
TGCGCCAGCAGCCAAGATGGATCGCGGTACAATGAGCAGTTCTTC
>TRBJ2-3|.|11|.|TRBV11-3
CASTCTDTQYF
TGTGCCAGCACCTGCACAGATACGCAGTATTTT
>TRBJ2-7|.|15|TRBD2|TRBV6-5
CASSYSSGNPYEQYF
TGTGCCAGCAGTTACTCGAGCGGGAACCCCTACGAGCAGTACTTC
>TRBJ2-7|.|13|TRBD2|TRBV15
CATRAGGAYEQYF
TGTGCCACCAGAGCGGGAGGAGCCTACGAGCAGTACTTC
>TRBJ2-7|.|13|.|TRBV19
CASSMSGKYEQYF
TGTGCCAGTAGTATGTCGGGAAAATACGAGCAGTACTTC
>TRBJ1-2|.|14|.|TRBV28
CASSFATGNYGYTF
TGTGCCAGCAGTTTCGCGACGGGGAACTATGGCTACACCTTC
>TRBJ1-5|.|14|.|TRBV2
CASSEERSYQPQHF
TGTGCCAGCAGTGAGGAAAGGAGCTATCAGCCCCAGCATTTT
>TRBJ2-5|.|12|.|TRBV13
CASSPLGETQYF
TGTGCCAGCAGCCCCCTCGGGGAGACCCAGTACTTC
>TRBJ2-1|.|18|.|TRBV11-2
CASSLVYGREWGGNEQFF
TGTGCCAGCAGCTTAGTTTACGGGAGAGAGTGGGGTGGCAATGAGCAGTTCTTC
>TRBJ2-3|.|12|.|TRBV30
CAWSARGDTQYF
TGTGCCTGGAGTGCTAGGGGCGATACGCAGTATTTT
>TRBJ2-7|.|14|TRBD2|TRBV7-2
CASSLAVGGYEQYF
TGTGCCAGCAGCTTAGCGGTCGGGGGGTACGAGCAGTACTTC
>TRBJ2-7|.|17|TRBD1|TRBV4-1
CASSQELPGQGTHEQYF
TGCGCCAGCAGCCAGGAGCTACCGGGACAGGGAACCCACGAGCAGTACTTC
>TRBJ1-2|.|15|TRBD1|TRBV28
CASSLWDRGHYGYTF
TGTGCCAGCAGTTTATGGGACAGGGGGCACTATGGCTACACCTTC
>TRBJ2-3|.|15|.|TRBV21-1
CASPGLAGLPDTQYF
TGTGCCAGCCCGGGACTAGCAGGGTTGCCAGATACGCAGTATTTT
>TRBJ2-3|.|16|TRBD2|TRBV27
CASRELAGAGTDTQYF
TGTGCCAGCAGGGAACTAGCGGGAGCCGGCACAGATACGCAGTATTTT
>TRBJ2-7|once|14|TRBD1|TRBV19
CASSSGTGSYEQYF
TGTGCCAGTAGTAGCGGGACAGGGAGCTACGAGCAGTACTTC
>TRBJ1-1|.|17|TRBD1|TRBV25-1
CASSAGQGTQMNTEAFF
TGTGCCAGCAGTGCCGGACAGGGAACACAAATGAACACTGAAGCTTTCTTT
>TRBJ2-5|few|13|TRBD2|TRBV10-3
CAISGLAGETQYF
TGTGCCATCAGTGGACTAGCGGGAGAGACCCAGTACTTC
>TRBJ2-3|.|14|TRBD1|TRBV27
CASRSSDRPDTQYF
TGTGCCAGCAGATCCTCGGACAGGCCAGATACGCAGTATTTT
>TRBJ2-1|.|14|.|TRBV5-4
CASSPRTDTNEQFF
TGTGCCAGCAGCCCGCGGACAGACACCAATGAGCAGTTCTTC
>TRBJ2-5|.|16|TRBD2|TRBV19
CASSTGLAGGPETQYF
TGTGCCAGTAGTACGGGACTAGCGGGAGGGCCGGAGACCCAGTACTTC
>TRBJ2-1|once|15|TRBD2|TRBV9
CASSISGDSYNEQFF
TGTGCCAGCAGCATTAGCGGGGACTCCTACAATGAGCAGTTCTTC
>TRBJ2-7|.|14|TRBD1|TRBV7-9
CASSFGQGNYEQYF
TGTGCCAGCAGCTTTGGACAGGGAAACTACGAGCAGTACTTC
>TRBJ2-7|once|21|TRBD1|TRBV7-3
CASSLGPDLDRAVSRTYEQYF
TGTGCCAGCAGCTTAGGTCCTGATCTGGACAGGGCTGTTTCTAGGACCTACGAGCAGTACTTC
>TRBJ2-7|.|11|TRBD1|TRBV20-1
CSVDRGGEQYF
TGCAGTGTCGACAGGGGCGGGGAGCAGTACTTC
>TRBJ1-1|once|13|.|TRBV11-2
CASSSGGSTEAFF
TGTGCCAGCAGCTCGGGAGGGAGCACTGAAGCTTTCTTT
>TRBJ2-7|.|13|.|TRBV10-3
CAISAGRSYEQYF
TGTGCCATCAGTGCAGGGAGGTCCTACGAGCAGTACTTC
>TRBJ2-3|once|14|.|TRBV7-2
CASSLVSGSDTQYF
TGTGCCAGCAGCTTAGTCTCGGGGTCAGATACGCAGTATTTT
>TRBJ2-1|.|13|.|TRBV7-9
CASSMEPYNEQFF
TGTGCCAGCAGCATGGAGCCCTACAATGAGCAGTTCTTC
>TRBJ1-1|.|15|.|TRBV19
CASSMAWPESAEAFF
TGTGCCAGTAGTATGGCGTGGCCGGAGAGCGCTGAAGCTTTCTTT
>TRBJ1-5|.|17|.|TRBV4-1
CASSPGLRWGENQPQHF
TGCGCCAGCAGCCCAGGCCTACGGTGGGGGGAGAATCAGCCCCAGCATTTT
>TRBJ1-1|.|12|.|TRBV6-6
CASSYSRTEAFF
TGTGCCAGCAGTTACTCGAGGACTGAAGCTTTCTTT
>TRBJ1-1|.|11|.|TRBV20-1
CSALLGREAFF
TGCAGTGCCCTTCTTGGGCGTGAAGCTTTCTTT